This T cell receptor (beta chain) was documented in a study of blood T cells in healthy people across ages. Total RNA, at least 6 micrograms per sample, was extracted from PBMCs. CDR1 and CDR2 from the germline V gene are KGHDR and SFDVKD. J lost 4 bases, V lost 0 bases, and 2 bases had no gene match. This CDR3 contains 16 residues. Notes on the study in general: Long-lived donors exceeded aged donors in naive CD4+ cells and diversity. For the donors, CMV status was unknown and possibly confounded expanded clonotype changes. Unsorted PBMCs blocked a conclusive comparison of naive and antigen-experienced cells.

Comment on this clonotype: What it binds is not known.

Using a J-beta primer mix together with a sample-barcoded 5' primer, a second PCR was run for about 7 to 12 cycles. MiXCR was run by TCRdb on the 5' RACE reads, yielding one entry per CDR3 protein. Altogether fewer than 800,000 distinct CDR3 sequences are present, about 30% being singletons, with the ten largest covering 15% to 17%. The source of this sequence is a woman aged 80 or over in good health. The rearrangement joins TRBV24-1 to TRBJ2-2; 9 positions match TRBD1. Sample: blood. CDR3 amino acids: CATSDLLDRGTGELFF. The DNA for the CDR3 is TGTGCCACCAGTGATTTGCTGGACAGGGGCACCGGGGAGCTGTTTTTT.